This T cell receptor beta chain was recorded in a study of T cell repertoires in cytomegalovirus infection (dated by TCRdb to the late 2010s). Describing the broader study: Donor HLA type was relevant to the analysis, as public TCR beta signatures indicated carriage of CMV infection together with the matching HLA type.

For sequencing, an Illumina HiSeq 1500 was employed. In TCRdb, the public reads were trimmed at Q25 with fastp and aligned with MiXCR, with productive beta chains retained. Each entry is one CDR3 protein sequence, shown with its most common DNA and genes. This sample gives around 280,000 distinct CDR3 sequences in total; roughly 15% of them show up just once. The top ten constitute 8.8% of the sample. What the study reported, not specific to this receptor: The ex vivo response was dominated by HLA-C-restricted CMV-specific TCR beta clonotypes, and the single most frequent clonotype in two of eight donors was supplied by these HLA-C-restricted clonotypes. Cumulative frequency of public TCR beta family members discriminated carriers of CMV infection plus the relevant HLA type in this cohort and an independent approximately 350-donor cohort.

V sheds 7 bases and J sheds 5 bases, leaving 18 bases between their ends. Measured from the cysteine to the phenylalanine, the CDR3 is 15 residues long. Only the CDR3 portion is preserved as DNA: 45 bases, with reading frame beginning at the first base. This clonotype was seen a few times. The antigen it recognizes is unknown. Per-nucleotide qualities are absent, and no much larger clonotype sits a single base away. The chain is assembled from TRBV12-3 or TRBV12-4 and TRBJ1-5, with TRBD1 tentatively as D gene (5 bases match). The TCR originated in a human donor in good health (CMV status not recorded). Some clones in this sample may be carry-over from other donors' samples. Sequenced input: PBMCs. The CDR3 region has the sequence CASTLSGGTDQPQHF. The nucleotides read TGTGCCAGCACCCTCTCCGGGGGGACGGATCAGCCCCAGCATTTT.